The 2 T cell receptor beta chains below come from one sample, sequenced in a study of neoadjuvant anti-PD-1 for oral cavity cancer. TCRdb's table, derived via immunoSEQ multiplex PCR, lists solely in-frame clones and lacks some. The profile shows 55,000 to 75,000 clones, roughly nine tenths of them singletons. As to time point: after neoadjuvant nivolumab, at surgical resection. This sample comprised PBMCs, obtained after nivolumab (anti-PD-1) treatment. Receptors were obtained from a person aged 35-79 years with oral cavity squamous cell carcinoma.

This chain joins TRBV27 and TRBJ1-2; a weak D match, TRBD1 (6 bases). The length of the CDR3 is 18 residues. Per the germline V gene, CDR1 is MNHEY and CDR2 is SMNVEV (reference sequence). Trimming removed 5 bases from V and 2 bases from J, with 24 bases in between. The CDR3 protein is CASSPRLGLRQANYGYTF. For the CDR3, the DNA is TGTGCCAGCAGTCCGCGGTTAGGATTAAGACAGGCGAACTATGGCTACACCTTC.

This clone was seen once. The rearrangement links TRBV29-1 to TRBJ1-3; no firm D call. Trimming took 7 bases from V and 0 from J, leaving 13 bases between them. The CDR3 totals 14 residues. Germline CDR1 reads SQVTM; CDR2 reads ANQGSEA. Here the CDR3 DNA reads TGCAGCGCCGAAGGCGGGCCCTCTGGAAACACCATATATTTT. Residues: CSAEGGPSGNTIYF.